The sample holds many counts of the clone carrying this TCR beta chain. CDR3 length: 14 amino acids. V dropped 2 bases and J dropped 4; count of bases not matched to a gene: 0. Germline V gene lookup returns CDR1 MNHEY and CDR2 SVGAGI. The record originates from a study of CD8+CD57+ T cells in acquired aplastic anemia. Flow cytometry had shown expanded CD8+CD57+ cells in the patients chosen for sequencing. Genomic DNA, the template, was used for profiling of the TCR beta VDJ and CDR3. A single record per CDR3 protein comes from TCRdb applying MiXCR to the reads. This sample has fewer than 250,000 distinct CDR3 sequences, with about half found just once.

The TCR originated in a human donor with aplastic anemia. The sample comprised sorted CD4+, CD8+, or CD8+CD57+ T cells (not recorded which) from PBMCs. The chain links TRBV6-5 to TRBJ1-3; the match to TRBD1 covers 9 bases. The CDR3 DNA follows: TGTGCCAGCAGTTACGGGACAGGGGGAAACACCATATATTTT. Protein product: CASSYGTGGNTIYF.